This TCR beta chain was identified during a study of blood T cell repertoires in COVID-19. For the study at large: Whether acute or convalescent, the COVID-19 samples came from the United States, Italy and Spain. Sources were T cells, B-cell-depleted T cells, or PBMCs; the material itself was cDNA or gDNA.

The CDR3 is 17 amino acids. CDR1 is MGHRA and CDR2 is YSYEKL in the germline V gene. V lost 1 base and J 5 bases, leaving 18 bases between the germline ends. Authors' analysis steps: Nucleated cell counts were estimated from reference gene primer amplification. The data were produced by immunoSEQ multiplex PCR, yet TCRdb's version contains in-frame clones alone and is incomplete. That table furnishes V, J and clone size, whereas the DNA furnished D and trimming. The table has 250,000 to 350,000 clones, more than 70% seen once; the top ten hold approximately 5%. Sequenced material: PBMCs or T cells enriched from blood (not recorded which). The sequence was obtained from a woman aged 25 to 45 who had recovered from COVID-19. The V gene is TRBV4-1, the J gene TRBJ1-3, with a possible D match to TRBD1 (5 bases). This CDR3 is CASSQGRATGTRNTIYF. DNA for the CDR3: TGCGCCAGCAGCCAAGGTCGGGCTACCGGGACTCGAAACACCATATATTTT.